This is a list of T cell receptor beta chains from one sample in a study of blood T cell repertoires in COVID-19. The protocol was immunoSEQ multiplex PCR, while the TCRdb copy is restricted to in-frame clones and leaves out a portion. The sample carries about 250,000 clones, roughly four fifths recorded once. The specimen was peripheral blood. The receptors here all came from a woman aged 70 to 79 with acute or convalescent COVID-19. Each CDR3 is given with its conserved first and last residue. D genes are given only for firm matches. Some rows have no size entry. The others give once, few or many, or a class for an expanded clone.

TRBV3-1/TRBV3-2	NA	NA	TRBJ2-1	TGTGCCAGCAGCCCCAGGGTTAATGAGCAGTTCTTC	CASSPRVNEQFF
TRBV5-1	NA	NA	TRBJ2-7	TGCGCCAGCAGCTCGCCGGGGTACGAGCAGTACTTC	CASSSPGYEQYF
TRBV25-1	NA	NA	TRBJ2-2	TGTGCCAGCAGTGATAGCAGGGGTTGGAACACCGGGGAGCTGTTTTTT	CASSDSRGWNTGELFF
TRBV6-5	NA	NA	TRBJ1-6	TGTGCCAGCAGTTACTCGCAGGGAAGGAGCTCACCCCTCCACTTT	CASSYSQGRSSPLHF
TRBV6-2/TRBV6-3	NA	NA	TRBJ1-1	TGTGCCAGCAGTAAACTCATCGGCCCCTCGGGGACTGAAGCTTTCTTT	CASSKLIGPSGTEAFF
TRBV19	TRBD1	NA	TRBJ1-2	TGTGCCAGTAGTGTCGACAGGGGTAACTATGGCTACACCTTC	CASSVDRGNYGYTF
TRBV2	NA	NA	TRBJ1-1	TGTGCCAGCAGGGCGATGGGCACCTTGAACACTGAAGCTTTCTTT	CASRAMGTLNTEAFF
TRBV5-1	TRBD1	NA	TRBJ1-1	TGCGCCAGCAGCTCTGACAGGGACACTGAAGCTTTCTTT	CASSSDRDTEAFF
TRBV7-9	NA	once	TRBJ2-3	TGTGCCAGCAGCCCCGGAGGTACATCTAGCACAGATACGCAGTATTTT	CASSPGGTSSTDTQYF
TRBV6-2/TRBV6-3	NA	NA	TRBJ2-7	TGTGCCAGCAGTTACCGGCTGTCCAGGGGATCCTACGAGCAGTACTTC	CASSYRLSRGSYEQYF
TRBV24-1	TRBD1	NA	TRBJ1-5	TGTGCCACCAGTGAGCATGACAGGGAAACCAATCAGCCCCAGCATTTT	CATSEHDRETNQPQHF
TRBV6-2/TRBV6-3	TRBD1	NA	TRBJ2-7	TGTGCCAGCAGTTCCCCGGTCAGGGGGCTATACGAGCAGTACTTC	CASSSPVRGLYEQYF
TRBV5-4	TRBD2	NA	TRBJ2-2	TGTGCCAGCAGCTTGCGACTAGCGGGGGGGCGGGTCACCGGGGAGCTGTTTTTT	CASSLRLAGGRVTGELFF
TRBV27	NA	once	TRBJ1-5	TGTGCCAGCAGTCCTAGGACAGATAATCAGCCCCAGCATTTT	CASSPRTDNQPQHF
TRBV5-1	NA	NA	TRBJ2-1	TGCGCCAGCAGCTCACTCAGGGGAGGGGACAATGAGCAGTTCTTC	CASSSLRGGDNEQFF
TRBV20-1	NA	NA	TRBJ1-2	TGCAGTGCTAGTGATCCTACTAACTATGGCTACACCTTC	CSASDPTNYGYTF
TRBV18	NA	NA	TRBJ1-1	TGTGCCAGCTCTCCCCGGGAGCGTGTTATGAACACTGAAGCTTTCTTT	CASSPRERVMNTEAFF
TRBV5-8	NA	NA	TRBJ1-1	TGTGCCAGCAGCCTGGGGACACGAAGAAACACTGAAGCTTTCTTT	CASSLGTRRNTEAFF
TRBV24-1	NA	NA	TRBJ1-1	TGTGCCACCAGTGATTATGGGGGGGCTGAAGCTTTCTTT	CATSDYGGAEAFF
TRBV2	TRBD1	NA	TRBJ1-4	TGTGCCAGCAGAGTCGGGACAGCCATTAATGAAAAACTGTTTTTT	CASRVGTAINEKLFF
TRBV9	NA	NA	TRBJ2-5	TGTGCCAGCAGCGTACACTCGAGTGGGACCCAGTACTTC	CASSVHSSGTQYF
TRBV19	NA	NA	TRBJ1-5	TGTGCCACTGACCCCGGGGGTAGCAATCAGCCCCAGCATTTT	CATDPGGSNQPQHF
TRBV7-8	NA	NA	TRBJ1-5	TGTGCCAGCAGCTTCTCAGGGAATGGTCAGCCCCAGCATTTT	CASSFSGNGQPQHF
TRBV7-9	TRBD2	NA	TRBJ2-5	TGTGCCAGCAGCCCCTGGACTAGTCGAGAGACCCAGTACTTC	CASSPWTSRETQYF
TRBV6-5	TRBD2	NA	TRBJ2-7	TGTGCCAGCAGTTACTCCCCGGGACTAGCGGTCTACGAGCAGTACTTC	CASSYSPGLAVYEQYF
TRBV9	NA	NA	TRBJ1-1	TGTGCCAGCAGCGTAGCTCGCAGGGACACTGAAGCTTTCTTT	CASSVARRDTEAFF
TRBV6-6	TRBD2	many	TRBJ2-7	TGTGCCAGCAGCCTTACTAGCGGGGCGACCTACGAGCAGTACTTC	CASSLTSGATYEQYF
TRBV11-2	NA	NA	TRBJ2-1	TGTGCCAGCAGCGGACAGTACAATGAGCAGTTCTTC	CASSGQYNEQFF
TRBV15	NA	NA	TRBJ2-7	TGTGCCACCAGCAGATCTGCGACGGAACAGGACGAGCAGTACTTC	CATSRSATEQDEQYF
TRBV20-1	NA	NA	TRBJ1-1	TGCAGTGCTAGTACTCACCTGCCTGAAGCTTTCTTT	CSASTHLPEAFF
TRBV7-8	NA	NA	TRBJ2-7	TGTGCCAGCAGCTTAGAAAATTCTCTAGTAGGGGGCGAGCAGTACTTC	CASSLENSLVGGEQYF
TRBV5-4	TRBD1	NA	TRBJ2-6	TGTGCCAGCAGACCAGGACAGGCTGGACTCTCTGGGGCCAACGTCCTGACTTTC	CASRPGQAGLSGANVLTF
TRBV13	NA	NA	TRBJ1-3	TGTGCCAGCAGCCTACAGGAGAGCTCTGGAAACACCATATATTTT	CASSLQESSGNTIYF
TRBV28	NA	NA	TRBJ1-4	TGTGCCAGCAGTTTAGACAGGATCGTAGAAAAACTGTTTTTT	CASSLDRIVEKLFF
TRBV12-3/TRBV12-4	NA	NA	TRBJ1-2	TGTGCCAGCAGTTCCCTTTTTAACTATGGCTACACCTTC	CASSSLFNYGYTF
TRBV3-1/TRBV3-2	NA	few	TRBJ1-5	TGTGCCAGCAGCCATACTCCCGGGGGAGCTCAGCCCCAGCATTTT	CASSHTPGGAQPQHF
TRBV15	TRBD1	few	TRBJ2-7	TGTGCCACCAGCGGACCGGGACAGGGGAAGTACGAGCAGTACTTC	CATSGPGQGKYEQYF
TRBV14	NA	NA	TRBJ1-3	TGTGCCAGCAGCCAAGCCGGGACTGGAAACACCATATATTTT	CASSQAGTGNTIYF
TRBV5-6	NA	NA	TRBJ1-1	TGTGCCAGCAGCTTGATTCCCGGACAGAACACTGAAGCTTTCTTT	CASSLIPGQNTEAFF
TRBV5-1	TRBD2	NA	TRBJ2-3	TGCGCCAGCAGCTTTAGCGGGGTTGGGACAGATACGCAGTATTTT	CASSFSGVGTDTQYF
TRBV10-3	NA	NA	TRBJ1-6	TGTGCCATCAGCCTAGGACAGATCGGTTCACCCCTCCACTTT	CAISLGQIGSPLHF
TRBV9	TRBD1	NA	TRBJ1-6	TGTGCCAGCAGCACTCGACAGGGATCGGCACCCCTCCACTTT	CASSTRQGSAPLHF
TRBV6-5	NA	NA	TRBJ1-1	TGTGCCAGCAGTCGGTCGAACACTGAAGCTTTCTTT	CASSRSNTEAFF
TRBV29-1	TRBD1	NA	TRBJ1-2	TGCAGCGTTGCGAAGTCAGGGGGCCGTGGCTACACCTTC	CSVAKSGGRGYTF
TRBV6-5	NA	NA	TRBJ1-4	TGTGCCAGCAGACTCGCCGGGGATGAAAAACTGTTTTTT	CASRLAGDEKLFF
TRBV28	NA	few	TRBJ1-5	TGTGCCAGCGCGAGATCTCTCGTTTACAATCAGCCCCAGCATTTT	CASARSLVYNQPQHF
TRBV11-3	NA	NA	TRBJ1-2	TGTGCCAGCCCCGCCGGAGGAGGGCTCTCACCCTACGGGGGGGGCTACACCTTC	CASPAGGGLSPYGGGYTF
TRBV2	NA	NA	TRBJ1-5	TGCGCCGGGGGCAGCAATAGCAATCAGCCCCAGCATTTT	CAGGSNSNQPQHF
TRBV28	TRBD1	few	TRBJ2-5	TGTGCCAGCGGACAGGGGGCGCAGAAGACCCAGTACTTC	CASGQGAQKTQYF
TRBV5-1	NA	NA	TRBJ1-3	TGCGCCAGCAGCTTGGGCTTAAGGCAGGTACAGGACACCATATATTTT	CASSLGLRQVQDTIYF
TRBV6-6	NA	NA	TRBJ1-2	TGTGCCAGCAGTTACAGGTCCGGGGCTAACTATGGCTACACCTTC	CASSYRSGANYGYTF
TRBV19	TRBD1	NA	TRBJ2-7	TGTGCCAGTAGTGGGACAGGCGCCTACGAGCAGTACTTC	CASSGTGAYEQYF
TRBV4-1	NA	NA	TRBJ1-2	TGCGCCAGCAGTCGTGCGGGGCAGGGCCATGGCTACACCTTC	CASSRAGQGHGYTF
TRBV19	TRBD1	few	TRBJ1-5	TGTGCCAGTACCCTGACAGGGGTTAGCAATCAGCCCCAGCATTTT	CASTLTGVSNQPQHF
TRBV4-2	NA	NA	TRBJ2-2	TGTGCCAGCAGCCGACCCGCAGGGGGAGGCACCGGGGAGCTGTTTTTT	CASSRPAGGGTGELFF
TRBV12-3/TRBV12-4	NA	NA	TRBJ1-1	TGTGCCAGCGGGCCAGGGGCAGGCACTGAAGCTTTCTTT	CASGPGAGTEAFF
TRBV24-1	NA	NA	TRBJ2-3	TGTGCCACCAGTGATCCTAAGGAGGGGCCACGGGGCACGCAGTATTTT	CATSDPKEGPRGTQYF
TRBV28	TRBD1	NA	TRBJ2-5	TGTGCCAGCAATACAGACAGGGGGCTGAAGGAGACCCAGTACTTC	CASNTDRGLKETQYF
TRBV19	NA	NA	TRBJ2-3	TGTGCCAGTAGTAGTAGGGGCCCTAGGGATACGCAGTATTTT	CASSSRGPRDTQYF